The 21 T cell receptor beta chains below were found in one sample sequenced in a study of blood T cells in healthy people across ages. The use of a sample-barcoded 5' primer and a J-beta primer mix characterized a second PCR of roughly 6 to 11 cycles. Using its own MiXCR run on the 5' RACE reads, TCRdb lists one record per CDR3 protein. This table has some 1.7 million distinct CDR3 sequences, roughly 27% appearing once. Specimen: blood. These receptor sequences come from a woman in her twenties or thirties in good health.

With respect to this clonotype: The junction and the germline gene differ at one end; a read error may be behind it. The CDR3 region has the DNA TGTGCCAGCAGCTTAGATCGGCGGGTCCCGGGAAGCACATATACGCAGTATTTT. It is translated as CASSLDRRVPGSTYTQYF. J is TRBJ2-3 and V is TRBV11-2, with a weak D call TRBD2 (5 bases). Germline-derived CDR1 and CDR2 are SGHAT and FQNNGV. The CDR3 length is 18 residues.

The rearrangement joins TRBV12-3 or TRBV12-4 to TRBJ1-5; D remains unclear. Deletions cut 0 bases from V and 7 bases from J, with 16 bases between. This CDR3 has 16 residues. The CDR3 DNA is TGTGCCAGCAGTTTAGCGCAAAGCCTTCGTGGGCAGCCCCAGCATTTT. Translated, it gives CASSLAQSLRGQPQHF.

The V call is TRBV29-1, the J call TRBJ1-2; weak D call: TRBD1 (5 bases). This CDR3 comprises 10 residues. Looked up from germline, CDR1 is SQVTM and CDR2 is ANQGSEA. The ends were cut back, 5 bases at V and 10 bases at J, with 11 bases in the middle. In DNA form, the CDR3 reads TGCAGCGTTTTGCGGGACCTCTACACCTTC. The encoded protein is CSVLRDLYTF.

The chain recombines TRBV7-9 with TRBJ2-2, with 9 bases lining up with TRBD2. This CDR3 contains 18 residues. V lost 1 base and J lost 0; bases outside the gene matches: 6. CDR1 SEHNR and CDR2 FQNEAQ come from the germline V gene (reference sequence). The CDR3 region is CASSLGPTSGSNTGELFF. The CDR3 coding sequence is TGTGCCAGCAGCTTAGGGCCGACTAGCGGATCGAACACCGGGGAGCTGTTTTTT.

The CDR3 here is CASSLGLQPGPDEAFF. CDR3 DNA sequence: TGTGCCAGCAGCTTGGGTCTTCAGCCGGGCCCCGATGAAGCTTTCTTT. The chain links TRBV5-4 to TRBJ1-1; no firm D call. The CDR3 loop spans 16 amino acids. Germline V gives CDR1 SGHNT, CDR2 YYREEE (reference sequence). Trimming stripped 0 bases from V and 7 bases from J, with 19 bases between.

The sample holds a few counts of this clonotype. The V call is TRBV2, the J call TRBJ2-3; D may be TRBD2 (6 bases). The germline V and J ends were trimmed by 7 bases and 2 bases, with 13 bases remaining between them. This CDR3 contains 14 residues. Germline V lookup: CDR1 SNHLY, CDR2 FYNNEI. CDR3 residues: CASMRRALTDTQYF. DNA for the CDR3: TGTGCCAGCATGCGGAGGGCCCTCACAGATACGCAGTATTTT.

This clonotype came up many times. The rearrangement uses TRBV20-1 and TRBJ2-4; unclear D gene. V lost 5 bases to trimming and J lost 7 bases, with 12 bases between them. Germline loops: CDR1 DFQATT, CDR2 SNEGSKA (reference sequence). The CDR3 runs 12 residues. In DNA form, the CDR3 reads TGCAGTGCTGCGAAGACAAGGAACATTCAGTACTTC. This gives the protein CSAAKTRNIQYF.

The rearrangement uses TRBV14 and TRBJ2-1; no clear D. The CDR3 has 16 residues. The V gene's germline CDR1 is SGHDN and CDR2 FVKESK. Trimming took 4 bases from V and 5 from J, leaving 18 bases between them. The CDR3 protein is CASSPLGPVSNNEQFF. CDR3 DNA: TGTGCCAGCAGCCCTCTCGGGCCTGTGTCGAACAATGAGCAGTTCTTC.

This clonotype has only a few counts. The rearrangement links TRBV29-1 to TRBJ1-4; TRBD1 agrees at 11 bases. The CDR3 is 15 amino acids. V lost 2 bases, J lost 10 bases, and 9 bases stayed unmatched. The germline V gene has CDR1 SQVTM and CDR2 ANQGSEA. CDR3 nucleotides: TGCAGCGTTGAAAGTCGGACAGGGGGCTATGGAAAACTGTTTTTT. Translated: CSVESRTGGYGKLFF.

This clonotype was seen more than once but under ten times. The chain couples TRBV11-3 to TRBJ2-3; 14 nucleotides match TRBD2. The CDR3 runs to 17 residues. The germline CDR1 and CDR2 sequences are SGHNT and YENEEA. Trimming at V came to 5 bases and at J to 5 bases, leaving 9 bases not matched to a gene. In DNA, the CDR3 is TGTGCCAGCAGCCGGGACGGCGGACTAGCGGGAGGAGATACGCAGTATTTT. This sequence encodes CASSRDGGLAGGDTQYF. The entire variable domain, with the rest obtained from reference TRBV11-3 and TRBJ2-3, is as follows: EAGVVQSPRYKIIEKKQPVAFWCNPISGHNTLYWYLQNLGQGPELLIRYENEEAVDDSQLPKDRFSAERLKGVDSTLKIQPAELGDSAVYLCASSRDGGLAGGDTQYFGPGTRLTVL.

This clonotype came up a few times. V usage is TRBV24-1 and J usage is TRBJ2-1; tentatively, D is TRBD1 (6 bases). Trimming pared 4 bases from V and 9 bases from J, leaving 18 bases between. CDR1 and CDR2 (germline): KGHDR, SFDVKD. This CDR3 is built from 15 residues. The CDR3 is CATSEGGPRGGEQFF. The CDR3 nucleotides read TGTGCCACCAGTGAAGGGGGTCCGCGAGGAGGTGAGCAGTTCTTC.

With regard to this clonotype: This sequence may be a read error, since a much larger clone differs from it by one base. The chain couples TRBV6-5 to TRBJ2-1; D may be TRBD1 (6 bases). CDR1 is MNHEY, CDR2 SVGAGI, per germline. The CDR3 runs 15 residues. The CDR3 loop is CAGSFRDTSYNEQFF. Here the CDR3 DNA reads TGTGCCGGCAGTTTCCGGGACACTTCCTACAATGAGCAGTTCTTC.

The V and J genes are TRBV6-5 and TRBJ1-5; 8 bases align to TRBD1. The CDR3 length is 13 residues. Germline V gene sequence: CDR1 MNHEY, CDR2 SVGAGI. Losses at the gene ends were 6 bases for V and 5 bases for J; bases not matched to a gene: 3. CDR3 in DNA: TGTGCCAGCAGATTGGACAGGGATCAGCCCCAGCATTTT. It encodes CASRLDRDQPQHF.

The rearrangement joins TRBV5-5 to TRBJ2-1; D may be TRBD1 or TRBD2 (5 bases each). Germline CDR1 reads SGHKS; CDR2 reads YYEKEE (reference sequence). The CDR3 contains 11 residues. Trimming took off 6 bases at V and 15 bases at J, with 16 bases between the two ends. The CDR3 DNA reads as TGTGCCAGCACCCTGGGACCGTTCCTGTTCTTC. Translated: CASTLGPFLFF.

This clonotype was found many times. The chain carries TRBV20-1 and TRBJ2-1; possibly TRBD2 for D (6 bases). The CDR3 runs to 12 residues. From germline, CDR1 is DFQATT and CDR2 SNEGSKA (reference sequence). V lost 6 bases and J lost 9, with 15 bases in between. The CDR3 here is CSAPTRRAEQFF. As DNA, the CDR3 is TGCAGTGCCCCGACTAGACGGGCTGAGCAGTTCTTC.

Of note for this clonotype: This CDR3 fails to terminate in the conserved phenylalanine or tryptophan, so it likely reflects a read error. This chain connects TRBV29-1 to TRBJ1-2; 7 bases line up with TRBD1. The CDR3 runs 12 residues. Germline values: CDR1 SQVTM, CDR2 ANQGSEA. V lost 7 bases, J lost 9 bases, and 11 bases stayed unmatched. In nucleotides, the CDR3 is TGCAGCGCCGTTTTAAACAGGGGAAGCTACACCTTG. Encoded protein: CSAVLNRGSYTL.

This clonotype has a count of ten or more. The chain employs TRBV15 and TRBJ2-5, with D possibly matching TRBD2 (5 bases). The V and J ends lost 1 base and 4 bases respectively, with 7 bases between them. Looked up from germline, CDR1 is LNHNV and CDR2 is YYDKDF (reference sequence). The CDR3 spans 13 residues. CDR3 coding DNA: TGTGCCACCAGCAGAGCCGGGGTAGAGACCCAGTACTTC. Translating gives CATSRAGVETQYF. Full variable domain (missing parts from reference TRBV15 and TRBJ2-5): DAMVIQNPRYQVTQFGKPVTLSCSQTLNHNVMYWYQQKSSQAPKLLFHYYDKDFNNEADTPDNFQSRRPNTSFCFLDIRSPGLGDTAMYLCATSRAGVETQYFGPGTRLLVL.

This clonotype was observed a handful of times. V is TRBV12-5 and J is TRBJ1-2, with D unresolved. The germline gives CDR1 LGHNT, CDR2 FRNRAP. The ends were cut back, 6 bases at V and 6 bases at J, with 11 bases in the middle. This CDR3 contains 12 residues. The CDR3 sequence is CASGGFKDGYTF. Here the CDR3 DNA reads TGTGCTAGTGGGGGTTTTAAGGATGGCTACACCTTC.

This clonotype appeared a few times. The chain employs TRBV20-1 and TRBJ1-2; D is unclear. Germline CDR1 reads DFQATT; CDR2 reads SNEGSKA (reference sequence). This CDR3 has 15 amino acids. V was cut by 0 bases and J by 8 bases, with 19 bases left in between. The CDR3 is CSARDMGAPRVGYTF. CDR3 sequence (DNA): TGCAGTGCTAGAGATATGGGAGCCCCAAGGGTGGGCTACACCTTC.

This rearrangement joins TRBV7-2 to TRBJ2-2, with 8 bases fitting TRBD2. Germline V gives CDR1 SGHTA, CDR2 FQGNSA. Germline trimming cut 4 bases from V and 2 bases from J; bases unmatched to any gene: 15. CDR3 length: 19 residues. CDR3 residues: CASSSPGLGGNYNTGELFF. CDR3 DNA sequence: TGTGCCAGCAGCTCCCCGGGACTAGGGGGAAATTACAACACCGGGGAGCTGTTTTTT. Full variable domain (remainder filled in from reference TRBV7-2 and TRBJ2-2): GAGVSQSPSNKVTEKGKDVELRCDPISGHTALYWYRQSLGQGLEFLIYFQGNSAPDKSGLPSDRFSAERTGGSVSTLTIQRTQQEDSAVYLCASSSPGLGGNYNTGELFFGEGSRLTVL.

The chain is built from TRBV28 and TRBJ2-5; 8 nucleotides match TRBD1. The germline CDR1 and CDR2 sequences are MDHEN and SYDVKM. There are 13 residues in the CDR3. Trimming at V came to 7 bases and at J to 5 bases, leaving 6 bases not matched to a gene. In DNA, the CDR3 is TGTGCCAGCACCCGGAGACAGGGGGAGACCCAGTACTTC. It yields the protein CASTRRQGETQYF. Complete variable domain (other parts from reference TRBV28 and TRBJ2-5): DVKVTQSSRYLVKRTGEKVFLECVQDMDHENMFWYRQDPGLGLRLIYFSYDVKMKEKGDIPEGYSVSREKKERFSLILESASTNQTSMYLCASTRRQGETQYFGPGTRLLVL.